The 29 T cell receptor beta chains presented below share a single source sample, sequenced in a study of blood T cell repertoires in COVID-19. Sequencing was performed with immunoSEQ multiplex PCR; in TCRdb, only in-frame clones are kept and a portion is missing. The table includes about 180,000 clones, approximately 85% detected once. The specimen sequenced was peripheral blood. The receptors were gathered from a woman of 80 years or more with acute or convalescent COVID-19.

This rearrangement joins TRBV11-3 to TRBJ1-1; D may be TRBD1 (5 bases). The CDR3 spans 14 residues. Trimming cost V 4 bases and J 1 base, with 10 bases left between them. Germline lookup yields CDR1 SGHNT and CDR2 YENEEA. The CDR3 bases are TGTGCCAGCAGCTGGAGAGGACAGAACACTGAAGCTTTCTTT. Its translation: CASSWRGQNTEAFF. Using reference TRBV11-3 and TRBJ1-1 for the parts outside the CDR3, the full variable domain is EAGVVQSPRYKIIEKKQPVAFWCNPISGHNTLYWYLQNLGQGPELLIRYENEEAVDDSQLPKDRFSAERLKGVDSTLKIQPAELGDSAVYLCASSWRGQNTEAFFGQGTRLTVV.

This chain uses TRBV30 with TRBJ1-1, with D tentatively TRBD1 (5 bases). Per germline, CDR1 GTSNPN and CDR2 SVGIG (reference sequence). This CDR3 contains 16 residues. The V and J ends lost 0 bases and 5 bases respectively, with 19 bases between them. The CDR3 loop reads CAWSVLGQGGSTEAFF. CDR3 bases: TGTGCCTGGAGTGTACTTGGTCAGGGAGGGTCGACTGAAGCTTTCTTT. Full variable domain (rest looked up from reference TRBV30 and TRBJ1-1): SQTIHQWPATLVQPVGSPLSLECTVEGTSNPNLYWYRQAAGRGLQLLFYSVGIGQISSEVPQNLSASRPQDRQFILSSKKLLLSDSGFYLCAWSVLGQGGSTEAFFGQGTRLTVV.

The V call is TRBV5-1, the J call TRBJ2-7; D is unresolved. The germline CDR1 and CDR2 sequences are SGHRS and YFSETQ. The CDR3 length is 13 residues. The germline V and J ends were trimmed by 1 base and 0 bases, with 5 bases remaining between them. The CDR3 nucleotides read TGCGCCAGCAGCTTGTCCAGCTCCTACGAGCAGTACTTC. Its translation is CASSLSSSYEQYF.

CDR3 nucleotide sequence: TGTGCCAGCAGCCGAGCGGCGGGGGCCAGCCTCGCCGAGCAGTACTTC. Amino acid sequence: CASSRAAGASLAEQYF. The chain carries TRBV3-1 (or the pseudogene TRBV3-2) and TRBJ2-7; D is possibly TRBD2 (7 bases). Trimming cost V 4 bases and J 6 bases, with 22 bases left between them. In germline, CDR1 is LGHDT, CDR2 YNNKEL (reference sequence). This CDR3 spans 16 amino acids.

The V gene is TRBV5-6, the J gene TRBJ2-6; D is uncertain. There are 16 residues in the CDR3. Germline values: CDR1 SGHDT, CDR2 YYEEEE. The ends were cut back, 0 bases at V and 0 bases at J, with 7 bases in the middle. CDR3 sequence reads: CASSLAAASGANVLTF. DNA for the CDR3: TGTGCCAGCAGCTTGGCGGCGGCCTCTGGGGCCAACGTCCTGACTTTC. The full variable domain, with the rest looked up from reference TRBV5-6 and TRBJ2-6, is DAGVTQSPTHLIKTRGQQVTLRCSPKSGHDTVSWYQQALGQGPQFIFQYYEEEERQRGNFPDRFSGHQFPNYSSELNVNALLLGDSALYLCASSLAAASGANVLTFGAGSRLTVL.

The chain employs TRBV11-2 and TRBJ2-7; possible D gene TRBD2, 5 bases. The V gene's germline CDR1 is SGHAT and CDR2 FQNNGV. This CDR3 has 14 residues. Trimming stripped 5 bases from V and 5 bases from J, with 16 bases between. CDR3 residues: CASSPSRGVDEQYF. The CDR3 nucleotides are TGTGCCAGCAGCCCTAGCCGAGGAGTTGACGAGCAGTACTTC.

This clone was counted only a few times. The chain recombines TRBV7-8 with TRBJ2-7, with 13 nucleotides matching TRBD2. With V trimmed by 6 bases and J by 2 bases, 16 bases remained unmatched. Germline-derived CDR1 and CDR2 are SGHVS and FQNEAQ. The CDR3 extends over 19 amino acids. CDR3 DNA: TGTGCCAGCAGTTCAGGACTAGCGGGAGCGGGAGCCCTCACCTACGAGCAGTACTTC. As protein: CASSSGLAGAGALTYEQYF.

The CDR3 DNA reads TGCGCCAGCCCTCCCCAGGGCCGCCAGGGGAACATTCAGTACTTC. This sequence encodes CASPPQGRQGNIQYF. The V call is TRBV23-1, the J call TRBJ2-4; tentatively, D is TRBD1 (6 bases). TRBV23-1 is placed among ORFs of uncertain function. The CDR3 spans 15 residues. Between the trimmed V and J ends, which lost 8 bases and 7 bases, there was a span of 21 bases.

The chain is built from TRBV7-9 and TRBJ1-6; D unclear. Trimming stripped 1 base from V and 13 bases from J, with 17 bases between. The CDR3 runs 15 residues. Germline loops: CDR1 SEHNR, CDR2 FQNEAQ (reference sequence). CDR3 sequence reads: CASSLGRRVPGPLHF. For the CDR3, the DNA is TGTGCCAGCAGCTTAGGTCGGCGCGTCCCGGGGCCCCTCCACTTT.

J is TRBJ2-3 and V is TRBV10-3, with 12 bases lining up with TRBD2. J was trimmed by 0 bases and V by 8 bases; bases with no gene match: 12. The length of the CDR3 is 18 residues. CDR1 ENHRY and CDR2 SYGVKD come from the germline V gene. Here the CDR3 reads CAIEPSRLAGVSTDTQYF. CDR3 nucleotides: TGTGCCATCGAACCCTCTAGACTAGCGGGGGTTAGCACAGATACGCAGTATTTT.

The CDR3 DNA reads TGTGCTAGTGGTTTAGAGGGAAATGAAGCTTTCTTT. Its protein product is CASGLEGNEAFF. The rearrangement uses TRBV12-5 and TRBJ1-1; D remains unclear. Deletions cut 3 bases from V and 7 bases from J, with 9 bases between. Germline assignment: CDR1 LGHNT and CDR2 FRNRAP. The CDR3 sequence is 12 residues long.

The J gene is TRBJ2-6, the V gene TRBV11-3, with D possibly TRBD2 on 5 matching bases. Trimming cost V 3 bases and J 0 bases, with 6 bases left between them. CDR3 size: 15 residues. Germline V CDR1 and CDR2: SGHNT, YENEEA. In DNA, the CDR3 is TGTGCCAGCAGCTTTGCGGGCTCTGGGGCCAACGTCCTGACTTTC. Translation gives CASSFAGSGANVLTF.

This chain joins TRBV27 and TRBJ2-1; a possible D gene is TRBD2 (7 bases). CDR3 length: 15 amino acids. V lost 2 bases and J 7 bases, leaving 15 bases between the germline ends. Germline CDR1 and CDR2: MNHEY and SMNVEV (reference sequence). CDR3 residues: CASSLMRGGWNEQFF. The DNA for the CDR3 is TGTGCCAGCAGTTTAATGAGGGGGGGATGGAATGAGCAGTTCTTC.

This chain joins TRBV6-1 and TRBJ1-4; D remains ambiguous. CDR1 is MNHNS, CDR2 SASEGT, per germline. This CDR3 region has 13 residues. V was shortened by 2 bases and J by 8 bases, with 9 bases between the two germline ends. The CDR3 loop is CASSEIGTEKLFF. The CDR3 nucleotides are TGTGCCAGCAGTGAAATCGGTACGGAAAAACTGTTTTTT.

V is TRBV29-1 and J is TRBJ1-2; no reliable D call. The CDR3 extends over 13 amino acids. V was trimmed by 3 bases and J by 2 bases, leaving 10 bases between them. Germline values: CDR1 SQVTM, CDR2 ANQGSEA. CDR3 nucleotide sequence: TGCAGCGTTGACGGTCAACGAAACTATGGCTACACCTTC. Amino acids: CSVDGQRNYGYTF.

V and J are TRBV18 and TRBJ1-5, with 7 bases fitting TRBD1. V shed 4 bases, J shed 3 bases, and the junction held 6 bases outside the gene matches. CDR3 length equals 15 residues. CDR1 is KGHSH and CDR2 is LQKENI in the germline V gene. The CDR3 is CASSLRQGYNQPQHF. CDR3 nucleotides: TGTGCCAGCTCACTTAGACAGGGATACAATCAGCCCCAGCATTTT.

CDR3: CASSQDRQGAREQYF. The CDR3 DNA sequence: TGCGCCAGCAGCCAAGATAGACAGGGGGCTCGCGAGCAGTACTTC. This sequence joins TRBV4-1 and TRBJ2-7; 10 positions match TRBD1. V lost 0 bases to trimming and J lost 6 bases; unmatched junction nucleotides: 5. Germline V gene data show CDR1 as MGHRA and CDR2 as YSYEKL. The CDR3 spans 15 residues.

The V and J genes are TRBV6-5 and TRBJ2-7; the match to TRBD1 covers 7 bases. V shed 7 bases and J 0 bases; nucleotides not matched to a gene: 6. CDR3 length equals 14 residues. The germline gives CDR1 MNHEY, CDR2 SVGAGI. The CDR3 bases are TGTGCCAGCAACACACAGGGGCGCTCCTACGAGCAGTACTTC. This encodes CASNTQGRSYEQYF.

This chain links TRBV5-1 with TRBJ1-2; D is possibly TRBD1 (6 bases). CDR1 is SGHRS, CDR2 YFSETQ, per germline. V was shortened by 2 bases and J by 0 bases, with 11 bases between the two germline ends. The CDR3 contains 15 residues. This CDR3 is CASSFGQPANYGYTF. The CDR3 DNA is TGCGCCAGCAGCTTCGGACAGCCAGCTAACTATGGCTACACCTTC.

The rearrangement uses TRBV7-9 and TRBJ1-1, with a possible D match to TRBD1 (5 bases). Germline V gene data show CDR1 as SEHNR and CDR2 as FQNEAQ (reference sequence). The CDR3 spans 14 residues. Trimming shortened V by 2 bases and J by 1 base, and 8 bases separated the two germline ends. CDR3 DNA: TGTGCCAGCAGCTTACCCGGACAGAACACTGAAGCTTTCTTT. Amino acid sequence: CASSLPGQNTEAFF.

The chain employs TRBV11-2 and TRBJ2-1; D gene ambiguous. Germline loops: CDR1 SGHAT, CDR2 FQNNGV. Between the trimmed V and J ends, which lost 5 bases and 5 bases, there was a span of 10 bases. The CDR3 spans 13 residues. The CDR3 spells CASSPRLDNEQFF. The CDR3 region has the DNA TGTGCCAGCAGCCCCCGTCTAGACAATGAGCAGTTCTTC.

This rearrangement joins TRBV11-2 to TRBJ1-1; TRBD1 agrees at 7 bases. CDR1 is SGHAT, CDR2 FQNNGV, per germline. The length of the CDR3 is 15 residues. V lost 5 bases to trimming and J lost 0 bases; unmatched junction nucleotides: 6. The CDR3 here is CASSPGTDLNTEAFF. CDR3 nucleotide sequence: TGTGCCAGCAGCCCCGGGACAGACTTGAACACTGAAGCTTTCTTT.

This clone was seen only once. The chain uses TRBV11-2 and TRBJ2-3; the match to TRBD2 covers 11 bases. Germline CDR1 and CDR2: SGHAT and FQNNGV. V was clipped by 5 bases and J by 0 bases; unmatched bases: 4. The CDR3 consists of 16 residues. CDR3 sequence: CASSRLAGTSTDTQYF. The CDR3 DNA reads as TGTGCCAGCAGCCGACTAGCGGGGACCAGCACAGATACGCAGTATTTT.

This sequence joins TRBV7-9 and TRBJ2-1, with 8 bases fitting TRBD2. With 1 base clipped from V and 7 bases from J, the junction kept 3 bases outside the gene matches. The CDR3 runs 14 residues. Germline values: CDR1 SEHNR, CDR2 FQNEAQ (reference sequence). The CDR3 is CASSLGGRTNEQFF. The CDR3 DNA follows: TGTGCCAGCAGCTTAGGCGGGAGGACGAATGAGCAGTTCTTC.

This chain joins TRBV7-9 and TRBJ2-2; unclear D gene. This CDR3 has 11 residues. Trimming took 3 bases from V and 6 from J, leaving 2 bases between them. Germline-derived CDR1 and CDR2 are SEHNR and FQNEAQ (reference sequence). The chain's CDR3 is CASSFAGELFF. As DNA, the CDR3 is TGTGCCAGCAGCTTCGCCGGGGAGCTGTTTTTT. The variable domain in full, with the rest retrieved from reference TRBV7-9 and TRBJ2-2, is DTGVSQNPRHKITKRGQNVTFRCDPISEHNRLYWYRQTLGQGPEFLTYFQNEAQLEKSRLLSDRFSAERPKGSFSTLEIQRTEQGDSAMYLCASSFAGELFFGEGSRLTVL.

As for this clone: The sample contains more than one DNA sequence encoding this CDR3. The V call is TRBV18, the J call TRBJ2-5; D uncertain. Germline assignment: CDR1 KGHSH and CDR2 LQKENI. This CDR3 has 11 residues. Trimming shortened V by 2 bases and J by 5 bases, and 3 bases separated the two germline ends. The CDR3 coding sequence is TGTGCCAGCTCACCAGAGGAGACCCAGTACTTC. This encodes CASSPEETQYF.

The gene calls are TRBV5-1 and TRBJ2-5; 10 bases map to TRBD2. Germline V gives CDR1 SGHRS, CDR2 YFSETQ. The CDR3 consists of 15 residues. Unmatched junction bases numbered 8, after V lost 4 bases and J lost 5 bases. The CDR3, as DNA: TGCGCCAGCAGCGACGCCCTACTAGCGGGGGAGACCCAGTACTTC. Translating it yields CASSDALLAGETQYF.

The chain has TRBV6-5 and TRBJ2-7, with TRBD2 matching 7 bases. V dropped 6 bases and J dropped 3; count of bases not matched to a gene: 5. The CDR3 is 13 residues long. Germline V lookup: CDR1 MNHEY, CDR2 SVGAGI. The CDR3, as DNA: TGTGCCAGCAGGGGGGAGGGGAACTACGAGCAGTACTTC. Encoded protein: CASRGEGNYEQYF.

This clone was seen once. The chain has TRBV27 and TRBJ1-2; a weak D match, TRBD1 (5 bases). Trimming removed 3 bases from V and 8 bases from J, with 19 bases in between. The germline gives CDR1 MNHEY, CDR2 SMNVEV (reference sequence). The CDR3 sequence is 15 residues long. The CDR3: CASSFSRGTLGGYTF. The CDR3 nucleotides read TGTGCCAGCAGTTTTTCCCGGGGGACCCTGGGGGGCTACACCTTC.